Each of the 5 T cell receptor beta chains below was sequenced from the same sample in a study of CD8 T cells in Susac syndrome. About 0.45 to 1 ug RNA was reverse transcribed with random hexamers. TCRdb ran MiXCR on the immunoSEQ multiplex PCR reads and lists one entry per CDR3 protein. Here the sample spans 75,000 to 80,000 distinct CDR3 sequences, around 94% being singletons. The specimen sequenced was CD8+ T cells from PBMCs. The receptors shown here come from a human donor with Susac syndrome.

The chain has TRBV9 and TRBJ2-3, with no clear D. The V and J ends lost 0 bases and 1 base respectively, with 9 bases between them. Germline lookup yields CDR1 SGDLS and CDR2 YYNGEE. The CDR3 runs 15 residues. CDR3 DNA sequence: TGTGCCAGCAGCGTAGCCGGTGTAGGCACAGATACGCAGTATTTT. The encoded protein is CASSVAGVGTDTQYF.

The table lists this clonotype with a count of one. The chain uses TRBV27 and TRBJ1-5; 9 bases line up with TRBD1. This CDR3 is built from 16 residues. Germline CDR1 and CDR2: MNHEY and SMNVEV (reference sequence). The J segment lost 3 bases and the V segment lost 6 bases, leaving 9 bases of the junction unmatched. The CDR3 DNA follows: TGTGCCAGCAGACACAGCACAGGGGGCCCCAATCAGCCCCAGCATTTT. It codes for CASRHSTGGPNQPQHF.

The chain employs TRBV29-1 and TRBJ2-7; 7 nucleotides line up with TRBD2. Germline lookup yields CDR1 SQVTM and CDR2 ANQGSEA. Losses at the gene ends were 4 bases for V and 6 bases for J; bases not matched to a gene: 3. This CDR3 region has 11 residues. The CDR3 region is CSVAREGEQYF. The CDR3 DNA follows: TGCAGCGTTGCCAGGGAGGGCGAGCAGTACTTC.

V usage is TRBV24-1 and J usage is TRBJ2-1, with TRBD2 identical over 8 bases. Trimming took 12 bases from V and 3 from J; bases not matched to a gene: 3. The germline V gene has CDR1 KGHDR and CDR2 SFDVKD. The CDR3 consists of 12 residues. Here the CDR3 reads CAAGTSYNEQFF. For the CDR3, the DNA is TGTGCCGCCGGGACTAGCTACAATGAGCAGTTCTTC.

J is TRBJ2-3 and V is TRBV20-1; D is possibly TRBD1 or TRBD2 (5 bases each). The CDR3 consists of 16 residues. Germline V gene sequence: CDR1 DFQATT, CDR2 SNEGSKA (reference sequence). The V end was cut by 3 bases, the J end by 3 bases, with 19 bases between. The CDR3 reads CSARPPEWGKTDTQYF. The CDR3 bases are TGCAGTGCTAGGCCGCCGGAATGGGGGAAAACAGATACGCAGTATTTT.